These 5 T cell receptor beta chains came from one sample sequenced in a study of immune characteristics of hereditary and idiopathic chronic pancreatitis. Total pancreatectomy with islet autotransplantation was the source of the chronic pancreatitis pancreas tissue. Measured with immunoSEQ multiplex PCR; TCRdb has only the in-frame clones, and not every one. The table lists 9,000 to 10,000 clones, around 79% of them singletons. Sequencing was done on a sample of pancreas tissue with idiopathic chronic pancreatitis. Receptors were obtained from a human donor with chronic pancreatitis.

This clone was counted a few times. The V gene is TRBV2, the J gene TRBJ1-4; 8 positions agree with TRBD1. CDR1 is SNHLY and CDR2 is FYNNEI in the germline V gene. The V gene end was trimmed by 2 bases and the J gene end by 8 bases; junction bases not matched to a gene: 7. The CDR3 runs to 15 residues. DNA of the CDR3: TGTGCCAGCAGTGAAACCGGGACAGGTTACGAAAAACTGTTTTTT. Translating it yields CASSETGTGYEKLFF.

The rearrangement uses TRBV3-1 (or the pseudogene TRBV3-2) and TRBJ1-6; D ambiguous. Germline V CDR1 and CDR2: LGHDT, YNNKEL (reference sequence). CDR3 length: 15 residues. V was cut by 1 base and J by 7 bases, with 11 bases left in between. The CDR3 reads CASSQGVRINSPLHF. The CDR3 DNA is TGTGCCAGCAGCCAAGGGGTCAGGATAAATTCACCCCTCCACTTT.

This clone was seen a few times. The chain is built from TRBV7-8 and TRBJ2-5, with 11 bases aligning to TRBD2. The J segment lost 3 bases and the V segment lost 5 bases, leaving 8 bases of the junction unmatched. Looked up from germline, CDR1 is SGHVS and CDR2 is FQNEAQ. This CDR3 contains 16 residues. This CDR3 is CASSIVSGGDKETQYF. The CDR3 nucleotides read TGTGCCAGCAGCATAGTTAGCGGGGGGGACAAAGAGACCCAGTACTTC. Drawing the rest from reference TRBV7-8 and TRBJ2-5, the complete variable domain is GAGVSQSPRYKVAKRGQDVALRCDPISGHVSLFWYQQALGQGPEFLTYFQNEAQLDKSGLPSDRFFAERPEGSVSTLKIQRTQQEDSAVYLCASSIVSGGDKETQYFGPGTRLLVL.

In this sample, this clone turned up a few times. The J gene is TRBJ1-4, the V gene TRBV15; D ambiguous. The CDR3 runs 16 residues. Germline V gene data show CDR1 as LNHNV and CDR2 as YYDKDF (reference sequence). V lost 1 base to trimming and J lost 4 bases, with 13 bases between them. The CDR3 bases are TGTGCCACCAGCAGAGCCCGCAAGGCCGATAATGAAAAACTGTTTTTT. Translated, it gives CATSRARKADNEKLFF. Supplemented by reference TRBV15 and TRBJ1-4, the full variable domain reads DAMVIQNPRYQVTQFGKPVTLSCSQTLNHNVMYWYQQKSSQAPKLLFHYYDKDFNNEADTPDNFQSRRPNTSFCFLDIRSPGLGDTAMYLCATSRARKADNEKLFFGSGTQLSVL.

The chain joins TRBV7-8 to TRBJ1-2; TRBD1 might be the D (5 bases). Germline values: CDR1 SGHVS, CDR2 FQNEAQ. The CDR3 is 16 amino acids. The V end lost 3 bases, the J end lost 2 bases, and 16 bases lay between the germline ends. Here the CDR3 reads CASSLTENPGNYGYTF. The CDR3 DNA reads TGTGCCAGCAGCTTGACAGAGAACCCCGGAAACTATGGCTACACCTTC.